The clone carrying this TCR beta chain has just a few counts. The data belong to a study of blood T cell repertoires in COVID-19. Study summary: The United States, Italy and Spain were the sources of the acute and convalescent COVID-19 samples. PBMCs, B-cell-depleted T cells, or T cells were the source of the cDNA or gDNA that made up the material.

The CDR3 runs 12 residues. Per germline, CDR1 LNHDA and CDR2 SQIVND (reference sequence). Trimming removed 7 bases at V and 3 bases at J, with 9 bases between. Per the study methods: Nucleated cell counts were estimated from reference gene primer amplification. Profiling relied on immunoSEQ multiplex PCR, and the TCRdb table lists in-frame clones only, not all of them. D and trimming come from the DNA, and the V and J calls and clone size come from that table. The sample holds 150,000 to 200,000 clones, approximately 90% seen once. The sequence was collected from a human donor in a cohort sampled during active COVID-19. The material sequenced was peripheral blood. This rearrangement joins TRBV19 to TRBJ1-2; perhaps TRBD1 as D (5 bases). For the CDR3, the DNA is TGTGCCAGTACCGGCAGGGACTATGGCTACACCTTC. The encoded protein is CASTGRDYGYTF.